This TCR beta chain originates from a study of T-cell memory formation after mild COVID-19. Note on this clonotype: What it binds is not known.

General observations from the study: Shrinking CD4+ clones were chiefly CM and EM; CD8+ ones were chiefly EMRA. Second-wave clones reaching peak frequency on day 37 lacked confirmed SARS-CoV-2 specificity. Cross-reactive memory apparently joined, as some responding clones appeared in pre-infection memory.

Deletions cut 2 bases from V and 1 base from J, with 15 bases between. The CDR3 covers 16 residues. The germline V gene encodes CDR1 SGHDT and CDR2 YYEEEE. TCRdb reprocessed the 5' RACE reads with MiXCR, giving one entry per CDR3 protein. This sample has about 140,000 distinct CDR3 sequences; around 13% occur once, and the top ten carry 14%. This sequence originates from an adult woman who had mild COVID-19 (a few samples of this study predate the infection). Cell type and time point are not known. Source material: PBMCs or a T cell subset sorted from them (not recorded which). V usage is TRBV5-6 and J usage is TRBJ2-5; D not resolved. This chain's CDR3 is CASSFVRGLAQETQYF. CDR3 nucleotide sequence: TGTGCCAGCAGCTTCGTTCGTGGGCTGGCCCAAGAGACCCAGTACTTC.